The 21 T cell receptor beta chains below come from one sample, sequenced in a study of beta chain features in type 1 diabetes. Study findings and constraints: All four CD4+ subsets from Type 1 diabetes patients carried moderately but significantly shorter TCRB CDR3s.

Reverse transcribing all isolated RNA meant expressed TCRB transcripts were sequenced. Using immunoSEQ multiplex PCR, the repertoire was profiled, and TCRdb retains in-frame clones only, with some absent. The sample records hundreds of thousands of clones, more than 13% being singletons. These receptors are not linked to any known antigen. Sequencing was carried out using naive CD4+ T cells from blood. Receptors originate from a man aged 18 to 30 with type 1 diabetes.

The sample holds a few counts of this clone. The chain is built from TRBV18 and TRBJ1-1; TRBD1 matches 10 bases. The CDR3 is made up of 16 amino acids. Trimming took 3 bases from V and 1 from J; bases not matched to a gene: 5. CDR1 and CDR2 from the germline V gene are KGHSH and LQKENI. This chain's CDR3 is CASSPGQGFGNTEAFF. CDR3 DNA sequence: TGTGCCAGCTCACCGGGACAGGGGTTTGGGAACACTGAAGCTTTCTTT. The variable domain in full, with the rest retrieved from reference TRBV18 and TRBJ1-1, is NAGVMQNPRHLVRRRGQEARLRCSPMKGHSHVYWYRQLPEEGLKFMVYLQKENIIDESGMPKERFSAEFPKEGPSILRIQQVVRGDSAAYFCASSPGQGFGNTEAFFGQGTRLTVV.

The genes are TRBV30 and TRBJ1-4, with 7 bases identical to TRBD1. From germline, CDR1 is GTSNPN and CDR2 SVGIG (reference sequence). V lost 4 bases, J lost 8 bases, and 7 bases stayed unmatched. The CDR3 runs 13 residues. The DNA of the CDR3 is TGTGCCTGGAAAACGCAGGGGGGAGAAAAACTGTTTTTT. Amino acids: CAWKTQGGEKLFF.

This sequence joins TRBV5-4 and TRBJ2-7, with D possibly being TRBD1 or TRBD2 (6 bases each). CDR1 and CDR2 from the germline V gene are SGHNT and YYREEE (reference sequence). The V end lost 4 bases, the J end lost 1 base, and 15 bases lay between the germline ends. The length of the CDR3 is 15 residues. The CDR3: CASSRGKTGSYEQYF. CDR3 DNA: TGTGCCAGCAGCCGGGGGAAGACAGGTTCCTACGAGCAGTACTTC.

This chain uses TRBV4-1 with TRBJ2-1, with unresolved D. With 4 bases removed from V and 5 bases from J, the gap between germline ends came to 12 bases. Germline CDR1 and CDR2: MGHRA and YSYEKL. The CDR3 is made up of 14 amino acids. The CDR3 DNA reads as TGCGCCAGCAGCCCCTTGGGGTCAGACAATGAGCAGTTCTTC. It codes for CASSPLGSDNEQFF.

The chain employs TRBV28 and TRBJ2-5; D may be TRBD2 (5 bases). Germline V gene data show CDR1 as MDHEN and CDR2 as SYDVKM. V dropped 3 bases and J dropped 4 bases, with 9 bases sitting between them. The length of the CDR3 is 13 residues. CDR3 DNA: TGTGCCAGCAGTTTCGAGGGAAGAGAGACCCAGTACTTC. Translation: CASSFEGRETQYF.

A few counts support this clone. The rearrangement links TRBV27 to TRBJ2-5, with 8 bases matching TRBD2. The V gene end was trimmed by 3 bases and the J gene end by 5 bases; junction bases not matched to a gene: 5. The CDR3 covers 14 residues. The germline gives CDR1 MNHEY, CDR2 SMNVEV (reference sequence). The CDR3 loop is CASSFGRAPETQYF. CDR3 bases: TGTGCCAGCAGTTTCGGGAGGGCCCCCGAGACCCAGTACTTC.

The rearrangement uses TRBV19 and TRBJ2-2, with TRBD1 identical over 9 bases. CDR3 length: 13 amino acids. V shed 7 bases and J 8 bases; nucleotides not matched to a gene: 5. Germline V CDR1 and CDR2: LNHDA, SQIVND (reference sequence). CDR3 loop: CASIRTGEGELFF. The CDR3 DNA is TGTGCCAGTATTAGGACAGGGGAAGGGGAGCTGTTTTTT.

Only a few counts were recorded for this clone. The chain has TRBV29-1 and TRBJ1-4; 9 bases fit TRBD1. Losses at the gene ends were 4 bases for V and 7 bases for J; bases not matched to a gene: 4. The CDR3 is 13 residues long. Germline CDR1 is SQVTM and CDR2 is ANQGSEA. The CDR3 spells CSVVETGGEKLFF. As DNA, the CDR3 is TGCAGCGTTGTTGAGACAGGGGGTGAAAAACTGTTTTTT.

This clone was seen a single time. The chain recombines TRBV27 with TRBJ1-2, with 11 nucleotides matching TRBD1. Trimming at V came to 2 bases and at J to 8 bases, leaving 7 bases not matched to a gene. CDR1 and CDR2 (germline): MNHEY, SMNVEV (reference sequence). The CDR3 runs to 15 residues. CDR3 sequence (DNA): TGTGCCAGCAGTTTAGCCGGACAGGGGGCGAGGGGCTACACCTTC. It encodes CASSLAGQGARGYTF.

The chain is built from TRBV18 and TRBJ1-1; D gene ambiguous. The CDR3 is 13 amino acids. The V end was cut by 3 bases, the J end by 0 bases, with 5 bases between. The germline gives CDR1 KGHSH, CDR2 LQKENI. The CDR3 here is CASSPSLNTEAFF. The DNA of the CDR3 is TGTGCCAGCTCACCCAGTTTGAACACTGAAGCTTTCTTT. Full variable domain (rest looked up from reference TRBV18 and TRBJ1-1): NAGVMQNPRHLVRRRGQEARLRCSPMKGHSHVYWYRQLPEEGLKFMVYLQKENIIDESGMPKERFSAEFPKEGPSILRIQQVVRGDSAAYFCASSPSLNTEAFFGQGTRLTVV.

This clone was found a few times. The rearrangement uses TRBV5-4 and TRBJ2-7; the D is unclear. The germline gives CDR1 SGHNT, CDR2 YYREEE (reference sequence). The CDR3 totals 14 residues. With 4 bases removed from V and 3 bases from J, the gap between germline ends came to 14 bases. CDR3 bases: TGTGCCAGCAGCCTCCCGACTGGAAACTACGAGCAGTACTTC. It yields the protein CASSLPTGNYEQYF.

The chain carries TRBV28 and TRBJ2-5; D gene unclear. The CDR3 length is 11 residues. Trimming took 8 bases from V and 0 from J, leaving 4 bases between them. Germline loops: CDR1 MDHEN, CDR2 SYDVKM. In DNA form, the CDR3 reads TGTGCCAGCGGGTACCAAGAGACCCAGTACTTC. Translating gives CASGYQETQYF.

CDR3 amino acids: CASSPDARYEQFF. CDR3 bases: TGTGCCAGCAGCCCCGACGCGCGGTATGAGCAGTTCTTC. The chain carries TRBV5-6 and TRBJ2-1, with D unresolved. Trimming took 4 bases from V and 8 from J, leaving 13 bases between them. The CDR3 loop spans 13 amino acids. Germline V gene sequence: CDR1 SGHDT, CDR2 YYEEEE.

This CDR3 is CAWSVLRGEAFF. Here the CDR3 DNA reads TGTGCCTGGAGTGTACTTAGGGGGGAAGCTTTCTTT. The chain employs TRBV30 and TRBJ1-1; TRBD1 is a possible D gene (6 bases). V lost 0 bases to trimming and J lost 8 bases, with 10 bases between them. Germline V lookup: CDR1 GTSNPN, CDR2 SVGIG (reference sequence). This CDR3 has 12 residues.

The chain has TRBV5-1 and TRBJ1-5; 8 bases are a match to TRBD1. V lost 3 bases and J lost 2; bases outside the gene matches: 4. CDR3 size: 15 residues. Germline lookup yields CDR1 SGHRS and CDR2 YFSETQ. The CDR3 region has the DNA TGCGCCAGCAGCTCCTCGGACAGGGGCAATCAGCCCCAGCATTTT. Translated, it gives CASSSSDRGNQPQHF.

The chain carries TRBV14 and TRBJ2-3; possibly TRBD2 for D (6 bases). V was trimmed by 3 bases and J by 0 bases, leaving 7 bases between them. This CDR3 contains 14 residues. The germline CDR1 and CDR2 sequences are SGHDN and FVKESK. This CDR3 reads CASSHAGSTDTQYF. For the CDR3, the DNA is TGTGCCAGCAGCCACGCGGGGAGCACAGATACGCAGTATTTT.

This chain uses TRBV30 with TRBJ1-2; D is perhaps TRBD1 (5 bases). The CDR3 is made up of 13 amino acids. CDR1 is GTSNPN, CDR2 SVGIG, per germline (reference sequence). V shed 1 base and J shed 4 bases, with 10 bases lying between them. The CDR3 sequence is CAWSGGSSYGYTF. CDR3 nucleotide sequence: TGTGCCTGGAGTGGGGGGTCTAGCTATGGCTACACCTTC.

There are a few counts of this clone. The CDR3 region has the DNA TGTGCCAGCAGTTACTCAGGTCGACCCACAGATACGCAGTATTTT. As protein: CASSYSGRPTDTQYF. The V gene is TRBV6-5, the J gene TRBJ2-3; D remains unclear. CDR3 length equals 15 residues. Germline CDR1 MNHEY, CDR2 SVGAGI. Trimming took 0 bases from V and 2 from J, leaving 9 bases between them.

The rearrangement uses TRBV30 and TRBJ1-3, with no clear D. Germline CDR1 is GTSNPN and CDR2 is SVGIG (reference sequence). Trimming took 5 bases from V and 7 from J, leaving 15 bases between them. The CDR3 extends over 13 amino acids. The CDR3 loop is CAWALAGSNTIYF. In DNA, the CDR3 is TGTGCCTGGGCCCTCGCGGGGTCGAACACCATATATTTT.

This sequence joins TRBV25-1 and TRBJ2-7, with 9 bases aligning to TRBD2. Germline assignment: CDR1 MGHDK and CDR2 SYGVNS. The junction had 4 bases not matched to a gene; V was cut back by 6 bases and J by 1 base. The CDR3 totals 14 residues. The CDR3 DNA sequence: TGTGCCAGCAGACCTAGCGGGACGTCCTACGAGCAGTACTTC. Amino acids: CASRPSGTSYEQYF.

This clone is a singleton in its sample. The same CDR3 is also encoded by other DNA sequences in this sample. The chain recombines TRBV5-1 with TRBJ2-1; tentatively, D is TRBD2 (5 bases). The germline V gene has CDR1 SGHRS and CDR2 YFSETQ. This CDR3 is 15 amino acids long. Trimming cost V 2 bases and J 0 bases, with 9 bases left between them. The CDR3 sequence: CASSLAESSYNEQFF. The CDR3 nucleotides read TGCGCCAGCAGCTTAGCGGAAAGCTCCTACAATGAGCAGTTCTTC.